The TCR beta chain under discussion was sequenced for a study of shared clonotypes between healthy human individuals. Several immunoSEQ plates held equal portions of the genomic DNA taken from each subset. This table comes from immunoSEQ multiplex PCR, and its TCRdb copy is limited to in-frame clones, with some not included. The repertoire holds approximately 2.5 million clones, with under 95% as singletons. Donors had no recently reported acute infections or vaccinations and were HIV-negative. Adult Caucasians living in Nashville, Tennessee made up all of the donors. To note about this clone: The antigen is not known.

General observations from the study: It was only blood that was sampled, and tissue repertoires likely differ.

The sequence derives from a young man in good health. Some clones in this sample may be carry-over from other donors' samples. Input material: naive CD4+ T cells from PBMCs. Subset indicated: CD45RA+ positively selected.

The CDR3 DNA reads as TGTGCCAGCTCACCAAGAACGACCAGGGGCTCAGGGGGAAACACCATATATTTT. Its protein is CASSPRTTRGSGGNTIYF. The V call is TRBV18, the J call TRBJ1-3; weak D call: TRBD1 (6 bases). CDR3 length equals 18 residues. The germline V gene encodes CDR1 KGHSH and CDR2 LQKENI. V dropped 2 bases and J dropped 4 bases, with 21 bases sitting between them.